The next 28 T cell receptor beta chains were all read from a single sample in a study of blood T cell repertoires in COVID-19. Clones were read by immunoSEQ multiplex PCR, and TCRdb kept only the in-frame ones, dropping some. The sample includes about 47,000 clones, 82% seen only once; the top ten take roughly 15%. The source material was peripheral blood. The source of these receptors is a human donor with acute or convalescent COVID-19. The donor label of this sample is uncertain.

The V gene is TRBV6-5, the J gene TRBJ2-3, with TRBD1 identical over 9 bases. V was pared by 6 bases and J by 6 bases, with 7 bases of the junction left unmatched. This CDR3 has 14 amino acids. In germline, CDR1 is MNHEY, CDR2 SVGAGI. The CDR3 is CASRATGGADTQYF. CDR3 nucleotides: TGTGCCAGCAGAGCCACAGGGGGCGCGGATACGCAGTATTTT.

The V gene is TRBV21-1, the J gene TRBJ2-7; TRBD2 is the table's D call, not checked against the DNA. TRBV21-1 is deemed a pseudogene. The CDR3 covers 13 residues. The CDR3 loop reads CASSKVRGPEQYF. In nucleotides, the CDR3 is TGTGCCAGCAGCAAAGTGAGAGGGCCCGAGCAGTACTTC.

The chain recombines TRBV7-9 with TRBJ2-3; 7 bases fit TRBD2. Trimming cost V 4 bases and J 0 bases; bases outside gene matches: 7. This CDR3 comprises 16 residues. Germline V CDR1 and CDR2: SEHNR, FQNEAQ (reference sequence). The CDR3: CASSWGGDLSTDTQYF. The DNA for the CDR3 is TGTGCCAGCAGCTGGGGGGGGGACCTTAGCACAGATACGCAGTATTTT.

V is TRBV28 and J is TRBJ2-7, with D unclear. The V gene's germline CDR1 is MDHEN and CDR2 SYDVKM. The CDR3 sequence is 15 residues long. Trimming stripped 3 bases from V and 2 bases from J, with 14 bases between. The CDR3 region has the DNA TGTGCCAGCAGTTTCGTATACTCACCGACCTACGAGCAGTACTTC. This gives the protein CASSFVYSPTYEQYF.

The CDR3 nucleotides are TGTGCCAGCAGCTTGTTTATGGGCAGGGTAGATCAAGAGACCCAGTACTTC. Translated: CASSLFMGRVDQETQYF. J is TRBJ2-5 and V is TRBV7-2, with D perhaps matching TRBD1 (5 bases). V lost 3 bases and J lost 2, with 19 bases in between. The CDR3 contains 17 residues. Looked up from germline, CDR1 is SGHTA and CDR2 is FQGNSA.

The V call is TRBV28, the J call TRBJ2-5; D may be TRBD1 (6 bases). The CDR3 has 14 amino acids. V was shortened by 7 bases and J by 1 base, with 13 bases between the two germline ends. CDR1 MDHEN and CDR2 SYDVKM come from the germline V gene. The DNA of the CDR3 is TGTGCCAGCACCCCGGACAGCCCCCAAGAGACCCAGTACTTC. Translating gives CASTPDSPQETQYF.

The chain links TRBV19 to TRBJ1-2, with a weak D call TRBD1 (5 bases). The V end was cut by 4 bases, the J end by 9 bases, with 21 bases between. Germline values: CDR1 LNHDA, CDR2 SQIVND (reference sequence). The CDR3 covers 15 residues. As DNA, the CDR3 is TGTGCCAGTAGTAGCCCAGCCAGGGCGGAGTTAAGCTACACCTTC. This codes for CASSSPARAELSYTF.

The CDR3 DNA follows: TGTGCCAGCAGCTTAGGAGTAGACAATGAGCAGTTCTTC. Translating it yields CASSLGVDNEQFF. The chain is built from TRBV7-6 and TRBJ2-1; no reliable D call. CDR1 and CDR2 (germline): SGHVS, FNYEAQ. The CDR3 covers 13 residues. V shed 1 base and J shed 5 bases, with 6 bases lying between them.

This clone was seen a few times. The chain links TRBV30 to TRBJ1-5; no definite D call. CDR1 is GTSNPN and CDR2 is SVGIG in the germline V gene (reference sequence). The CDR3 is made up of 13 amino acids. Trimming left V 0 bases short and J 5 bases short, with 8 bases between. The CDR3 nucleotides are TGTGCCTGGAGTGTAGGACTTTATCAGCCCCAGCATTTT. This translates into CAWSVGLYQPQHF.

V usage is TRBV6-2 or TRBV6-3 and J usage is TRBJ1-2; 8 bases align to TRBD1. Trimming at V came to 6 bases and at J to 6 bases, leaving 12 bases not matched to a gene. This CDR3 comprises 15 residues. CDR1 and CDR2 (germline): MNHEY, SVGEGT. The DNA for the CDR3 is TGTGCCAGCAGCCTCCAGGGGGCGTCCCTGAATGGCTACACCTTC. Translated: CASSLQGASLNGYTF.

The J gene is TRBJ2-3, the V gene TRBV5-5; 7 bases match TRBD2. CDR1 and CDR2 (germline): SGHKS, YYEKEE (reference sequence). J lost 2 bases, V lost 2 bases, and 5 bases had no gene match. The CDR3 sequence is 15 residues long. CDR3 residues: CASSFRLAPTDTQYF. The CDR3 nucleotides read TGTGCCAGCAGCTTCCGACTAGCTCCCACAGATACGCAGTATTTT.

The rearrangement joins TRBV7-9 to TRBJ2-1, with D possibly being TRBD1 (7 bases). V lost 6 bases and J lost 9, with 24 bases in between. The CDR3 is 16 residues long. Per the germline V gene, CDR1 is SEHNR and CDR2 is FQNEAQ (reference sequence). This chain's CDR3 is CASSPPRDSKNLEQFF. For the CDR3, the DNA is TGTGCCAGCAGTCCTCCGCGGGACAGCAAAAATCTTGAGCAGTTCTTC.

This sequence joins TRBV6-4 and TRBJ2-1; 7 bases match TRBD1. J was trimmed by 3 bases and V by 3 bases; bases with no gene match: 5. This CDR3 is 15 amino acids long. CDR1 and CDR2 from the germline V gene are MRHNA and SNTAGT. The CDR3: CASSEEAGGYNEQFF. The CDR3 DNA reads as TGTGCCAGCAGTGAAGAGGCAGGGGGCTACAATGAGCAGTTCTTC.

The V gene is TRBV7-9, the J gene TRBJ1-1, with no clear D. The V end lost 5 bases, the J end lost 9 bases, and 13 bases lay between the germline ends. Germline-derived CDR1 and CDR2 are SEHNR and FQNEAQ (reference sequence). The CDR3 length is 12 residues. This CDR3 reads CASSPPEAQAFF. DNA for the CDR3: TGTGCCAGCAGCCCACCTGAAGCCCAAGCTTTCTTT.

This chain connects TRBV6-1 to TRBJ2-7; the D gene is possibly TRBD2 (5 bases). CDR1 is MNHNS, CDR2 SASEGT, per germline. The V and J ends lost 1 base and 0 bases respectively, with 7 bases between them. This CDR3 has 14 residues. CDR3 sequence reads: CASSEVLASYEQYF. The CDR3 DNA sequence: TGTGCCAGCAGTGAAGTGCTAGCCTCCTACGAGCAGTACTTC.

The genes are TRBV6-2 or TRBV6-3 and TRBJ1-6; a weak D match, TRBD1 (5 bases). Germline CDR1 reads MNHEY; CDR2 reads SVGEGT. The CDR3 is 14 amino acids. V lost 5 bases to trimming and J lost 5 bases, with 10 bases between them. In nucleotides, the CDR3 is TGTGCCAGCAGTCCCCAGGGCCATAATTCACCCCTCCACTTT. Amino acids: CASSPQGHNSPLHF.

The rearrangement uses TRBV28 and TRBJ2-7; D may be TRBD1 (6 bases). The ends were cut back, 5 bases at V and 1 base at J, with 9 bases in the middle. Germline-derived CDR1 and CDR2 are MDHEN and SYDVKM. This CDR3 has 13 residues. The CDR3 protein is CASSTGISYEQYF. In nucleotides, the CDR3 is TGTGCCAGCAGTACAGGGATTTCCTACGAGCAGTACTTC.

V and J are TRBV6-2 or TRBV6-3 and TRBJ2-7; no firm D call. The CDR3 extends over 15 amino acids. The ends were cut back, 5 bases at V and 0 bases at J, with 14 bases in the middle. In germline, CDR1 is MNHEY, CDR2 SVGEGT. The CDR3 DNA is TGTGCCAGCAGTACACAGACCCTTGCCTCCTACGAGCAGTACTTC. This codes for CASSTQTLASYEQYF.

V usage is TRBV18 and J usage is TRBJ2-3; D gene ambiguous. This CDR3 contains 13 residues. Trimming cost V 6 bases and J 1 base, with 8 bases left between them. CDR1 and CDR2 (germline): KGHSH, LQKENI. CDR3 DNA: TGTGCCAGCTCTTCGGCGGGCACAGATACGCAGTATTTT. It translates to CASSSAGTDTQYF.

The chain combines TRBV25-1 with TRBJ2-1; 10 nucleotides match TRBD1. The ends lost 6 bases at V and 8 bases at J; junction bases unmatched: 7. This CDR3 is built from 14 residues. Germline-derived CDR1 and CDR2 are MGHDK and SYGVNS. CDR3 sequence reads: CASSPGQGRYEQFF. The CDR3 DNA reads as TGTGCCAGCAGCCCGGGACAGGGGCGATATGAGCAGTTCTTC.

This rearrangement joins TRBV7-2 to TRBJ1-5, with D uncertain. V was clipped by 1 base and J by 4 bases, with 14 bases between them. Germline V gene lookup returns CDR1 SGHTA and CDR2 FQGNSA. The CDR3 runs 16 residues. This CDR3 is CASSLEKDRLNQPQHF. DNA for the CDR3: TGTGCCAGCAGCTTAGAAAAAGACCGACTGAATCAGCCCCAGCATTTT.

The rearrangement uses TRBV19 and TRBJ1-1, with unresolved D. The CDR3 contains 11 residues. V was cut by 8 bases and J by 3 bases, with 7 bases left in between. The germline CDR1 and CDR2 sequences are LNHDA and SQIVND (reference sequence). CDR3 loop: CASRRDTEAFF. CDR3 coding DNA: TGTGCCAGTCGGCGGGACACTGAAGCTTTCTTT.

The chain joins TRBV2 to TRBJ2-2, with 7 bases fitting TRBD1. Germline V gives CDR1 SNHLY, CDR2 FYNNEI. The length of the CDR3 is 15 residues. Trimming removed 4 bases from V and 6 bases from J; junction bases left unmatched: 8. The CDR3 DNA reads as TGTGCCAGCAGTGCGGGACAGACCTGGCCCGGGGAGCTGTTTTTT. This encodes CASSAGQTWPGELFF. The full variable domain, rest sourced from reference TRBV2 and TRBJ2-2, is EPEVTQTPSHQVTQMGQEVILRCVPISNHLYFYWYRQILGQKVEFLVSFYNNEISEKSEIFDDQFSVERPDGSNFTLKIRSTKLEDSAMYFCASSAGQTWPGELFFGEGSRLTVL.

V is TRBV28 and J is TRBJ1-5; 9 positions match TRBD1. Germline CDR1 MDHEN, CDR2 SYDVKM. CDR3 length: 14 residues. The trim removed 4 bases at V and 7 bases at J, leaving 5 bases unmatched. The CDR3 is CASSSGTGIQPQHF. CDR3 bases: TGTGCCAGCAGTTCCGGGACAGGGATACAGCCCCAGCATTTT.

This clone has just one count. The chain uses TRBV24-1 and TRBJ2-3; D is perhaps TRBD2 (6 bases). This CDR3 spans 16 amino acids. Trimming left V 0 bases short and J 5 bases short, with 14 bases between. The germline V gene has CDR1 KGHDR and CDR2 SFDVKD. The CDR3 spells CATSDLLFGGLDTQYF. The CDR3 DNA sequence: TGTGCCACCAGTGATTTGTTGTTCGGAGGGTTAGATACGCAGTATTTT.

The rearrangement links TRBV29-1 to TRBJ1-2, with D tentatively TRBD1 (6 bases). Per the germline V gene, CDR1 is SQVTM and CDR2 is ANQGSEA. The CDR3 runs to 15 residues. The V end lost 4 bases, the J end lost 4 bases, and 19 bases lay between the germline ends. The CDR3 loop is CSVGGNREGLYGYTF. In DNA form, the CDR3 reads TGCAGCGTTGGGGGAAACAGGGAGGGGCTCTATGGCTACACCTTC.

This chain uses TRBV2 with TRBJ1-2; D uncertain. With 8 bases removed from V and 4 bases from J, the gap between germline ends came to 20 bases. The length of the CDR3 is 15 residues. Germline V gene sequence: CDR1 SNHLY, CDR2 FYNNEI. The CDR3 is CASGTKARLGYGYTF. The CDR3 bases are TGTGCCAGCGGAACTAAGGCAAGGTTGGGCTATGGCTACACCTTC.

This clone was seen only once. The gene calls are TRBV11-3 and TRBJ2-7; 10 nucleotides align to TRBD2. The CDR3 loop spans 12 amino acids. The junction had 6 bases not matched to a gene; V was cut back by 8 bases and J by 8 bases. Germline V CDR1 and CDR2: SGHNT, YENEEA. The CDR3 reads CASSLAGAKQYF. The DNA for the CDR3 is TGTGCCAGCTCTCTAGCGGGAGCGAAGCAGTACTTC.